These 5 T cell receptor beta chains share one sample of origin, sequenced in a study of cytomegalovirus exposure and HLA in healthy donors. Primers: 60 Vbeta forward and 13 Jbeta reverse. Repertoires were generated with immunoSEQ multiplex PCR, while TCRdb's copy carries only in-frame clones and drops some. The sample contains roughly 66,000 clones, around 78% of which appear only once. The sample taken for sequencing was PBMCs. The source is a young man in good health and CMV-seropositive.

This chain uses TRBV29-1 with TRBJ2-7; D possibly corresponds to TRBD1 (5 bases). Germline CDR1 is SQVTM and CDR2 is ANQGSEA. Trimming took off 7 bases at V and 0 bases at J, with 13 bases between the two ends. This CDR3 comprises 13 residues. The CDR3 here is CSAQQTASYEQYF. The CDR3 DNA is TGCAGCGCACAACAGACAGCCTCCTACGAGCAGTACTTC.

V gene TRBV30 combines with J gene TRBJ1-5; 10 bases fit TRBD1. V was clipped by 2 bases and J by 6 bases; unmatched bases: 4. The CDR3 is 14 residues long. Germline CDR1 reads GTSNPN; CDR2 reads SVGIG (reference sequence). This CDR3 is CAWSPGQGGQPQHF. DNA for the CDR3: TGTGCCTGGAGTCCCGGACAGGGGGGTCAGCCCCAGCATTTT.

Here the CDR3 reads CSGGGGQGTETQYF. The CDR3 nucleotides read TGCAGCGGCGGGGGGGGACAGGGGACGGAGACCCAGTACTTC. The V and J genes are TRBV29-1 and TRBJ2-5, with D maybe TRBD1 (10 bases). Trimming shortened V by 7 bases and J by 5 bases, and 20 bases separated the two germline ends. The germline V gene encodes CDR1 SQVTM and CDR2 ANQGSEA. This CDR3 is built from 14 residues.

This clone has only one observation. The rearrangement joins TRBV6-5 to TRBJ1-5, with TRBD1 matching 8 bases. Germline V CDR1 and CDR2: MNHEY, SVGAGI. V lost 5 bases, J lost 5 bases, and 8 bases stayed unmatched. The CDR3 is 15 amino acids. The CDR3 loop reads CASSPTGGLDQPQHF. CDR3 nucleotide sequence: TGTGCCAGCAGTCCTACAGGGGGTTTGGATCAGCCCCAGCATTTT.

This clone was observed a handful of times. V and J are TRBV5-4 and TRBJ2-1, with 14 nucleotides matching TRBD2. Germline V gene sequence: CDR1 SGHNT, CDR2 YYREEE (reference sequence). The ends lost 3 bases at V and 7 bases at J; junction bases unmatched: 3. This CDR3 region has 15 residues. DNA for the CDR3: TGTGCCAGCAGCTCGGGGACTAGCGGGAGTAATGAGCAGTTCTTC. Translation: CASSSGTSGSNEQFF. Supplemented by reference TRBV5-4 and TRBJ2-1, the full variable domain reads ETGVTQSPTHLIKTRGQQVTLRCSSQSGHNTVSWYQQALGQGPQFIFQYYREEENGRGNFPPRFSGLQFPNYSSELNVNALELDDSALYLCASSSGTSGSNEQFFGPGTRLTVL.